These T cell receptor beta chains were read from a single sample in a study of blood T cell repertoires in COVID-19. Clones were sequenced by immunoSEQ multiplex PCR, and TCRdb holds only the in-frame ones, with some missing. The sample lists approximately 240,000 clones, roughly 82% occurring once. Sequenced sample: peripheral blood. The receptors come from an elderly woman with active or convalescent COVID-19. CDR3s include the opening cysteine and the closing phenylalanine or tryptophan. D genes are given only for firm matches. Rows may omit the clone size; those that give it use once, few, many or a size class.

15	TRBJ1-1	TRBV6-4	.	.	CASSVSPGFVTEAFF	TGTGCCAGCAGTGTGAGTCCGGGTTTCGTTACTGAAGCTTTCTTT
14	TRBJ1-5	TRBV5-1	TRBD1	.	CASSPGTENQPQHF	TGCGCCAGCAGCCCCGGGACAGAAAATCAGCCCCAGCATTTT
15	TRBJ2-1	TRBV18	TRBD2	.	CASSPPAGGPNEQFF	TGTGCCAGCTCACCACCGGCGGGGGGGCCTAATGAGCAGTTCTTC
17	TRBJ2-2	TRBV9	TRBD2	.	CASSLGTSGIGAGELFF	TGTGCCAGCAGCCTAGGGACTAGCGGGATCGGCGCCGGGGAGCTGTTTTTT
12	TRBJ2-3	TRBV7-2	.	.	CASSNRADTQYF	TGTGCCAGCAGCAACCGGGCAGATACGCAGTATTTT
14	TRBJ1-2	TRBV5-1	TRBD1	.	CASSAGQNLGGYTF	TGCGCCAGCAGCGCGGGACAGAATCTTGGGGGCTACACCTTC
11	TRBJ1-3	TRBV19	.	.	CASSYGNTIYF	TGTGCCAGTAGCTACGGAAACACCATATATTTT
15	TRBJ1-1	TRBV10-3	TRBD1	.	CAISESGGQYTEAFF	TGTGCCATCAGTGAGTCCGGGGGACAGTACACTGAAGCTTTCTTT
14	TRBJ1-6	TRBV5-5	TRBD1	.	CASGQQGFNSPLHF	TGTGCCAGCGGTCAACAGGGGTTCAATTCACCCCTCCACTTT
14	TRBJ1-1	TRBV10-3	.	few	CAISDQGWGTEAFF	TGTGCCATCAGTGACCAGGGCTGGGGCACTGAAGCTTTCTTT
15	TRBJ2-1	TRBV28	TRBD2	.	CATVSGGLPYNEQFF	TGTGCCACTGTGAGCGGGGGCCTTCCCTACAATGAGCAGTTCTTC
13	TRBJ2-7	TRBV28	.	.	CASIGGASYEQYF	TGTGCCAGCATTGGCGGGGCGTCCTACGAGCAGTACTTC
15	TRBJ1-1	TRBV2	.	.	CATEQGETSNTEAFF	TGTGCCACCGAACAGGGTGAAACAAGTAACACTGAAGCTTTCTTT
14	TRBJ1-6	TRBV6-5	.	.	CASSYRGSNSPLHF	TGTGCCAGCAGTTACAGGGGGAGCAATTCACCCCTCCACTTT
14	TRBJ1-5	TRBV11-1	.	.	CASSLIEVRQPQHF	TGTGCCAGCAGCTTAATAGAAGTTAGACAGCCCCAGCATTTT
14	TRBJ1-1	TRBV5-1	TRBD1	.	CASSFVGTGGEAFF	TGCGCCAGCAGCTTTGTTGGGACAGGAGGAGAAGCTTTCTTT
18	TRBJ2-1	TRBV28	TRBD1	.	CASSLWGSGRGLHNEQFF	TGTGCCAGCAGTTTATGGGGCTCGGGCAGGGGGCTTCACAATGAGCAGTTCTTC
15	TRBJ2-1	TRBV6-6	TRBD2	.	CASASTGGSNNEQFF	TGTGCCAGCGCCTCGACTGGCGGGAGCAACAATGAGCAGTTCTTC
13	TRBJ2-2	TRBV6-5	.	.	CASTVPNTGELFF	TGTGCCAGCACGGTTCCGAACACCGGGGAGCTGTTTTTT
15	TRBJ1-2	TRBV10-3	.	.	CAISESTAINYGYTF	TGTGCCATCAGTGAGTCGACAGCTATTAACTATGGCTACACCTTC
14	TRBJ2-3	TRBV3-1/TRBV3-2	.	.	CASSQDPWTYTQYF	TGTGCCAGCAGCCAAGATCCCTGGACTTATACGCAGTATTTT
14	TRBJ1-4	TRBV5-1	.	once	CASSLVGREGKLFF	TGCGCCAGCAGCTTGGTGGGCAGGGAGGGAAAACTGTTTTTT
15	TRBJ1-3	TRBV18	.	.	CASSPPSGSGNTIYF	TGTGCCAGCTCACCACCCTCAGGCTCTGGAAACACCATATATTTT
13	TRBJ2-1	TRBV27	TRBD2	.	CASSSGSVNEQFF	TGTGCCAGCAGTAGCGGGAGCGTGAATGAGCAGTTCTTC
15	TRBJ1-4	TRBV4-1	.	.	CASSQADGGSGKLFF	TGCGCCAGCAGCCAAGCGGACGGAGGCTCGGGAAAACTGTTTTTT
15	TRBJ2-5	TRBV19	TRBD1	.	CASSMGRGRGETQYF	TGTGCCAGTAGTATGGGCAGGGGGCGCGGGGAGACCCAGTACTTC
15	TRBJ1-1	TRBV30	.	.	CAWKGDLLRNTEAFF	TGTGCCTGGAAGGGGGATCTCCTCCGGAACACTGAAGCTTTCTTT
16	TRBJ2-1	TRBV14	.	.	CASSQDRLDTYNEQFF	TGTGCCAGCAGCCAAGATAGACTAGATACCTACAATGAGCAGTTCTTC
21	TRBJ1-5	TRBV28	TRBD1	.	CASSFIGTGGFRGPLGQPQHF	TGTGCCAGCAGTTTCATCGGGACAGGGGGCTTTCGTGGTCCTCTTGGGCAGCCCCAGCATTTT
14	TRBJ1-2	TRBV19	TRBD1	once	CASSIDRQGRGYTF	TGTGCCAGTAGTATAGATCGACAGGGGAGAGGCTACACCTTC
13	TRBJ2-3	TRBV6-5	.	once	CASGGTVPDTQYF	TGTGCCAGCGGAGGGACAGTGCCAGATACGCAGTATTTT
14	TRBJ1-6	TRBV7-9	TRBD1	.	CASSFGQANSPLHF	TGTGCCAGCAGCTTCGGACAGGCTAATTCACCCCTCCACTTT